The sequence of this TCR beta chain was determined in a study of technical replicates of blood from several donors. V was trimmed by 2 bases and J by 3 bases, leaving 8 bases between them. Looked up from germline, CDR1 is SGHVS and CDR2 is FNYEAQ. The CDR3 extends over 14 amino acids. The table came from immunoSEQ multiplex PCR; TCRdb's copy has only in-frame clones and leaves some out. The sample holds approximately 81,000 clones, around 96% seen once. Sample: T cells isolated from PBMCs. The clonotype comes from a human donor in good health. The V gene is TRBV7-6, the J gene TRBJ1-3; perhaps TRBD1 as D (6 bases). This chain's CDR3 is CASSLTGFGNTIYF. CDR3 nucleotides: TGTGCCAGCAGCTTAACAGGGTTTGGAAACACCATATATTTT.